This TCR beta chain stems from a study of blood T cell repertoires in COVID-19 (dated by TCRdb to 2018 to 2020). Describing the broader study: The collaborator samples originated in the United States, Italy and Spain and spanned the acute and convalescent phases of COVID-19. The dataset comprised deeply sampled blood TCRbeta repertoires from subjects exposed to, actively infected with, or recovered from COVID-19. The repertoires were released in a freely available public database intended as a resource for research on the immune response to SARS-CoV-2. The samples were drawn from two sources: the first 160 participants of the ongoing ImmuneRACE study, and 1,000 to 1,500 subjects contributed by 6 global collaborators. The prospective study material was composed of cDNA or gDNA derived from T cells, B-cell-depleted T cells, or PBMCs. Where available, HLA class I and class II types were obtained from metadata supplied by the sample provider rather than from assay-based typing. The sample metadata nearly always contained a de-identified subject ID, COVID-19 status, age in years and sex.

TCRbeta CDR3 regions were amplified from genomic DNA by means of the immunoSEQ Assay, a bias-controlled multiplex PCR. From the authors' description of their analysis: Within the assay, amplification of reference gene primers was used to estimate how many nucleated cells each sample contained. To quantify the absolute abundance of each unique TCRbeta CDR3 rearrangement, sequence reads were collapsed and filtered. For each sample, productive Simpson clonality was calculated by taking the square root of Simpson's diversity index across productive rearrangements. TCRdb took over this immuneACCESS table, retaining in-frame rearrangements with V and J assigned. Such tables are incomplete; in checked studies, under half of the missing clones stem from an unresolved V gene, and the remainder is unexplained. V and J calls and clone size come straight from that table; D and trimming were deduced from the DNA. Recorded for this sample are some 400,000 clones; roughly nine tenths of them occurred a single time. The leading ten clones occupy more than 0.95% of the sample.

V lost 8 bases and J lost 8 bases; the stretch between them is 22 bases long. Including the terminal cysteine and phenylalanine, the CDR3 comprises 15 residues. Only the CDR3 part of the read is kept: 45 bases, read in frame from the first base. Per the germline V gene (reference sequence), MNHEY is the CDR1 and SMNVEV is the CDR2. Broad study findings and their caveats: The amount of clinical and demographic metadata varied by source and participant and was provided uncurated.

Enrolling through a virtual design, the prospective study's participants ranged in age from roughly 18 to 95 years and lived across about two dozen United States geographic areas. To assign participants to cohorts, the prospective study relied on clinical history that participants themselves reported in a screening survey and a study questionnaire. For ImmuneRACE Cohort 3, a participant was defined as recovered based on two consecutive negative NP/OP PCR tests, clearance by a healthcare professional, or resolution of symptoms. Mobile phlebotomists in the prospective study collected whole blood, serum and a nasopharyngeal or oropharyngeal swab from every participant. Prospective study participants could optionally give additional blood draws and questionnaires over an approximately 2-month period. Before DNA extraction, prospective study blood samples were shipped either frozen or at room temperature.

About this clone: The specificity of this receptor is unknown. Base qualities are not provided; no much larger clone lies one nucleotide away.

This receptor was taken from a man aged 25 to 45 who had recovered from COVID-19. The rearranged segments are TRBV27 and TRBJ2-1; the D segment could be TRBD2, given 6 matching bases. The sample consisted of PBMCs or T cells enriched from blood (not recorded which). Read as DNA, the sequence is TGTGCCAGCCCACGGGAGTGGTCGGTTTTCGATGAGCAGTTCTTC. This translates into CASPREWSVFDEQFF.